This T cell receptor (beta chain) came from a study of long-term antiretroviral therapy in people with HIV. In regard to this clone: The antigen is undetermined.

The V and J ends lost 0 bases and 5 bases respectively, with 8 bases between them. Per germline, CDR1 SGHDT and CDR2 YYEEEE. This CDR3 is 13 amino acids long. Runs used v3.0 of the immunoSEQ assay and were done at survey level. Repertoires were generated with immunoSEQ multiplex PCR, while TCRdb's copy carries only in-frame clones and drops some. The table includes under 20,000 clones, roughly 91% detected once. Overall study results and limits: Despite increasing after ART, diversity remained lower than that of transplant donor controls. Among HIV repertoires, CDR3 length ranges were narrower than those of controls. Regardless of time point, clones expanded before ART dominated the repertoire.

The genes are TRBV5-6 and TRBJ2-5; D gene uncertain. Source: unsorted PBMCs, taken 3 years after starting antiretroviral therapy. The clonotype was recovered from a man aged 50 or older with HIV. CDR3 in amino acids: CASSLEGLETQYF. The DNA of the CDR3 is TGTGCCAGCAGCTTGGAAGGGTTGGAGACCCAGTACTTC.